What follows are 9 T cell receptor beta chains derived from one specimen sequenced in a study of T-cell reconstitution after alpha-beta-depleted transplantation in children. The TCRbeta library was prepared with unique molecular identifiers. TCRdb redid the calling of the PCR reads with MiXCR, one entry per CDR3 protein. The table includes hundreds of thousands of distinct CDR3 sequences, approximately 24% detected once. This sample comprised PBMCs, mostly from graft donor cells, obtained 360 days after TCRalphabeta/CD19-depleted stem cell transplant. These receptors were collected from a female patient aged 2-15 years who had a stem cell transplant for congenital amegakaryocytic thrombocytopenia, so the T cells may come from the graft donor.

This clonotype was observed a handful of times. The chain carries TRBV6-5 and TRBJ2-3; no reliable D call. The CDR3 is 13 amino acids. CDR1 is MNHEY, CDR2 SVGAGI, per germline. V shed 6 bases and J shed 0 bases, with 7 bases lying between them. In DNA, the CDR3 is TGTGCCAGCAGACCCTTTAGCACAGATACGCAGTATTTT. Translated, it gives CASRPFSTDTQYF.

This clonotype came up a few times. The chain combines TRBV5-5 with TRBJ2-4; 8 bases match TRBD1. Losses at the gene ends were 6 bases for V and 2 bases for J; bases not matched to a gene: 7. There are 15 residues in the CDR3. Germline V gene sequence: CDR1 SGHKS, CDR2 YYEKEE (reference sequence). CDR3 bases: TGTGCCAGCAACCCCGCAGGGGGCACCAAAAACATTCAGTACTTC. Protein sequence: CASNPAGGTKNIQYF.

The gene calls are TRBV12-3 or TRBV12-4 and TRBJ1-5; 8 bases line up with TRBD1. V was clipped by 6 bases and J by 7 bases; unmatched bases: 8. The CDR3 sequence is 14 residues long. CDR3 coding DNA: TGTGCCAGCAGCCTCGGACAGGGATACCAGCCCCAGCATTTT. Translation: CASSLGQGYQPQHF.

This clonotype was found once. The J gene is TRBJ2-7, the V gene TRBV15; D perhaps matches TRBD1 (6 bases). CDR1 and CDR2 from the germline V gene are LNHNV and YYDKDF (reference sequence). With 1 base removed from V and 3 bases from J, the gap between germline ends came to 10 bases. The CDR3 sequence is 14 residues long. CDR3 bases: TGTGCCACCAGCAGAGGCCGGACAGACTACGAGCAGTACTTC. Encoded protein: CATSRGRTDYEQYF.

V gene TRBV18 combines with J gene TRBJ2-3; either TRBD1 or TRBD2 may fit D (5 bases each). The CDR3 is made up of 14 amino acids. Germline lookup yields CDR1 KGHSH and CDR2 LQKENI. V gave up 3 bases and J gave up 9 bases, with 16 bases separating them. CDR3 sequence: CASSPGTDQGTQYF. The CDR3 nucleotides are TGTGCCAGCTCACCGGGGACCGATCAGGGCACGCAGTATTTT. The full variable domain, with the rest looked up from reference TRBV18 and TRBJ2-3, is NAGVMQNPRHLVRRRGQEARLRCSPMKGHSHVYWYRQLPEEGLKFMVYLQKENIIDESGMPKERFSAEFPKEGPSILRIQQVVRGDSAAYFCASSPGTDQGTQYFGPGTRLTVL.

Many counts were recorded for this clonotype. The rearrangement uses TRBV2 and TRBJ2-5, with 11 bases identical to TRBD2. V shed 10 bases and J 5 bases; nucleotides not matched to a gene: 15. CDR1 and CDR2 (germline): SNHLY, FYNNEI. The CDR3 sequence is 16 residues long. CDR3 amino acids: CATLLERLAGRETQYF. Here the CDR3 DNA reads TGTGCCACCCTATTGGAGAGACTAGCGGGGCGGGAGACCCAGTACTTC.

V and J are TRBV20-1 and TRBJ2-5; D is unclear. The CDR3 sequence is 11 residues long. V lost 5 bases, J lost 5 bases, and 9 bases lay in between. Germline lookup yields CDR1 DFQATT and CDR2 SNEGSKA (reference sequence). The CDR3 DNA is TGCAGTGCTTCTAAATGGGAGACCCAGTACTTC. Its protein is CSASKWETQYF.

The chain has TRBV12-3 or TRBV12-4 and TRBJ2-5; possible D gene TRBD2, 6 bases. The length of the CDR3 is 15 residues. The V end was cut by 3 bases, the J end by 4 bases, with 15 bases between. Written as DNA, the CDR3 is TGTGCCAGCAGTTTTATCCGGGACTCAAGAGAGACCCAGTACTTC. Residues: CASSFIRDSRETQYF.

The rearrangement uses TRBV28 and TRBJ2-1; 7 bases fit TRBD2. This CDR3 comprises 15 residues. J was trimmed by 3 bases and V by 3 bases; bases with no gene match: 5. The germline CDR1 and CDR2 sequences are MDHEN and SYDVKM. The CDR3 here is CASSLFSGRYNEQFF. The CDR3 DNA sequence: TGTGCCAGCAGTTTGTTTAGCGGGCGCTACAATGAGCAGTTCTTC.